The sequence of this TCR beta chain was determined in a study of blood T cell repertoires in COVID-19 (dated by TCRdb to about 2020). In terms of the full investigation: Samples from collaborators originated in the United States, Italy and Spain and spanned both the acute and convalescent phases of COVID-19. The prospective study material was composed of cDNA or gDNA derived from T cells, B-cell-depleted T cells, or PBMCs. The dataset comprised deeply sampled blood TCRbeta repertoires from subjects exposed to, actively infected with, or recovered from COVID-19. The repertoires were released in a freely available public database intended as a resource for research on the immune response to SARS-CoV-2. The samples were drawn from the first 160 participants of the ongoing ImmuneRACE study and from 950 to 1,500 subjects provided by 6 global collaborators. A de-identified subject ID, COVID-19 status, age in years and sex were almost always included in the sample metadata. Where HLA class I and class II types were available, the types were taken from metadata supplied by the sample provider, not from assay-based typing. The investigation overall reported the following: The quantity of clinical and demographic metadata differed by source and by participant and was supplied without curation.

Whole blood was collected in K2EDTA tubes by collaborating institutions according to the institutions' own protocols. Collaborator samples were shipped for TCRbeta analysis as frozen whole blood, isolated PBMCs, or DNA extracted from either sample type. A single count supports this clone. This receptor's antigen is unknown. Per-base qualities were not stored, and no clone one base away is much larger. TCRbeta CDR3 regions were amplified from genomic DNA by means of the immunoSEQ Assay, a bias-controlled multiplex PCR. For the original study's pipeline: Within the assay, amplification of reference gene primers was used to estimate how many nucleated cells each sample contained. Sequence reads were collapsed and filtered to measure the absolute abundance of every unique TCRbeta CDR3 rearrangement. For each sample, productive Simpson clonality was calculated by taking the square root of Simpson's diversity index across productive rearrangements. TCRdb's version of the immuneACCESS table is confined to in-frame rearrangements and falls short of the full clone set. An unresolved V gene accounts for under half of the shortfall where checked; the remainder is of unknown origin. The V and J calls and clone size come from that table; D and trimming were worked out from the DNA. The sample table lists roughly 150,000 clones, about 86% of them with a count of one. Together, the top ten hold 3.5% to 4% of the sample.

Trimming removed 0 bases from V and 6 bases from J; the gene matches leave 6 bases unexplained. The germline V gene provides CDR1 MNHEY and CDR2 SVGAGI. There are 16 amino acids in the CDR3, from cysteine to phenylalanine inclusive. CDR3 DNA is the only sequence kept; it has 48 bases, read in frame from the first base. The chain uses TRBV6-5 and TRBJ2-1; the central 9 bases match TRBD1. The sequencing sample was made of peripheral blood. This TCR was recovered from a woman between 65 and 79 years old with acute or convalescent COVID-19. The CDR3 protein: CASSYSTGTGSNEQFF. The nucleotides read TGTGCCAGCAGTTACTCGACCGGGACAGGGAGCAATGAGCAGTTCTTC.